This T cell receptor (beta chain) comes out of a study of blood T cell repertoires in COVID-19. The germline V gene encodes CDR1 MNHEY and CDR2 SMNVEV (reference sequence). V shed 6 bases and J 2 bases; nucleotides not matched to a gene: 9. This CDR3 spans 15 amino acids. Data came from immunoSEQ multiplex PCR; TCRdb stores just in-frame clones and leaves some out. This sample has approximately 76,000 clones, with about 89% found just once. Sequencing was carried out using peripheral blood. The chain recombines TRBV27 with TRBJ1-2; 7 nucleotides match TRBD1. This TCR derives from a woman aged 55 to 70 with acute or convalescent COVID-19. CDR3: CASSTGTDPNYGYTF. CDR3 bases: TGTGCCAGCAGCACCGGGACAGACCCAAACTATGGCTACACCTTC.